The entry below gives a single TCR beta chain sequence along with its context. The source of the sample is a study of blood T cell repertoires in COVID-19. On the study more broadly: The United States, Italy and Spain were the sources of the acute and convalescent COVID-19 samples. T cells, B-cell-depleted T cells, or PBMCs supplied cDNA or gDNA.

The ends were cut back, 4 bases at V and 6 bases at J, with 8 bases in the middle. CDR3 size: 12 residues. Germline lookup yields CDR1 SNHLY and CDR2 FYNNEI. In the original processing: Estimates of nucleated cell counts were drawn from the amplification of reference gene primers. Clones were read by immunoSEQ multiplex PCR, and TCRdb kept only the in-frame ones, dropping some. That table gives V, J and clone size, and the DNA gave D and trimming. The table lists tens of thousands of clones, 75% to 95% of them singletons. The genes are TRBV2 and TRBJ2-3; D might be TRBD2 (5 bases). The TCR was taken from a woman of 80 years or more with acute or convalescent COVID-19. The sequencing sample was made of peripheral blood. The CDR3 nucleotides are TGTGCCAGCAGTGTAGAGCGGGATACGCAGTATTTT. As protein: CASSVERDTQYF.